These 21 T cell receptor beta chains came from one sample sequenced in a study of cytomegalovirus exposure and HLA in healthy donors (dated by TCRdb to about 2017). Preparation of the library involved the immunoSEQ multiplex PCR assay. As stored in TCRdb, this immuneACCESS dataset retains in-frame rearrangements with V and J assigned. A fraction of the clones does not appear; measured against another copy, unresolved V genes explain less than half of the discrepancy, and the remainder lacks a known reason. The sample contains about 50,000 clones, approximately 88% of them found a single time. Under 7.5% of the sample is held by the ten biggest clonotypes. Sequencing input: PBMCs. The receptors come from a woman aged 30 to 39 in good health and CMV-seronegative.

CDR3 loop: CASSLSGGAKIYEQYF. The CDR3 coding sequence is TGTGCCAGCAGTTTGTCGGGGGGGGCGAAAATCTACGAGCAGTACTTC. This chain uses TRBV27 with TRBJ2-7; 8 bases align to TRBD2. The CDR3 contains 16 residues. CDR1 is MNHEY, CDR2 SMNVEV, per germline (reference sequence). V dropped 3 bases and J dropped 3; count of bases not matched to a gene: 10.

CDR3 amino acids: CAWVRQGVTGELFF. The CDR3 DNA is TGTGCCTGGGTACGACAGGGAGTCACCGGGGAGCTGTTTTTT. This rearrangement joins TRBV30 to TRBJ2-2, with 7 nucleotides matching TRBD1. Trimming at V came to 5 bases and at J to 4 bases, leaving 7 bases not matched to a gene. The CDR3 loop spans 14 amino acids. The germline V gene encodes CDR1 GTSNPN and CDR2 SVGIG (reference sequence).

The chain combines TRBV9 with TRBJ2-6; D remains ambiguous. Germline V gives CDR1 SGDLS, CDR2 YYNGEE. The length of the CDR3 is 18 residues. The germline V and J ends were trimmed by 4 bases and 0 bases, with 17 bases remaining between them. CDR3 nucleotide sequence: TGTGCCAGCAGCACCCCGACCGCTAGATACTCTGGGGCCAACGTCCTGACTTTC. Translation gives CASSTPTARYSGANVLTF.

This clone has just one count. This chain joins TRBV7-2 and TRBJ2-7, with D perhaps matching TRBD1 (6 bases). This CDR3 is 14 amino acids long. Germline lookup yields CDR1 SGHTA and CDR2 FQGNSA. Trimming left V 6 bases short and J 7 bases short, with 19 bases between. The CDR3 sequence is CASSPQGYNEEQYF. The CDR3 region has the DNA TGTGCCAGCAGTCCACAGGGTTATAATGAAGAGCAGTACTTC.

The J gene is TRBJ1-1, the V gene TRBV29-1, with D possibly matching TRBD1 (5 bases). The CDR3 loop spans 13 amino acids. Per the germline V gene, CDR1 is SQVTM and CDR2 is ANQGSEA. Trimming took off 6 bases at V and 1 base at J, with 12 bases between the two ends. CDR3 coding DNA: TGCAGCGTCCCATTCGGGGGGAACACTGAAGCTTTCTTT. This codes for CSVPFGGNTEAFF.

This clone was seen just once. This chain connects TRBV5-5 to TRBJ2-1, with D possibly TRBD2 on 7 matching bases. V lost 6 bases and J lost 10, with 23 bases in between. Germline-derived CDR1 and CDR2 are SGHKS and YYEKEE (reference sequence). The CDR3 runs 15 residues. The CDR3 protein is CASNVGGACGWEQFF. CDR3 DNA sequence: TGTGCCAGCAACGTGGGGGGGGCGTGTGGCTGGGAGCAGTTCTTC.

The CDR3 region has the DNA TGTGCCAGCACCACACTCCGGACAGGGGGAAAACAGCCCCAGCATTTT. It specifies CASTTLRTGGKQPQHF. This chain links TRBV28 with TRBJ1-5; 10 bases fit TRBD1. The ends lost 7 bases at V and 7 bases at J; junction bases unmatched: 13. This CDR3 is 16 amino acids long. Germline values: CDR1 MDHEN, CDR2 SYDVKM.

The genes are TRBV27 and TRBJ2-7; 12 nucleotides align to TRBD2. CDR1 and CDR2 (germline): MNHEY, SMNVEV (reference sequence). CDR3 size: 15 residues. With 5 bases clipped from V and 4 bases from J, the junction kept 6 bases outside the gene matches. As DNA, the CDR3 is TGTGCCAGCAGTGCCCGACTAGCGGGAGCTTACGAGCAGTACTTC. This sequence encodes CASSARLAGAYEQYF.

The sample holds many counts of this clone. V is TRBV29-1 and J is TRBJ2-7; possibly TRBD1 for D (6 bases). Trimming took 3 bases from V and 3 from J, leaving 18 bases between them. Germline-derived CDR1 and CDR2 are SQVTM and ANQGSEA. This CDR3 comprises 15 residues. CDR3 protein: CSVESLQGSSYEQYF. The CDR3 bases are TGCAGCGTTGAGTCCCTTCAGGGGAGCAGCTACGAGCAGTACTTC.

The chain has TRBV18 and TRBJ2-7, with D maybe TRBD1 (5 bases). There are 14 residues in the CDR3. Germline V gives CDR1 KGHSH, CDR2 LQKENI. V lost 3 bases, J lost 5 bases, and 14 bases lay in between. The chain's CDR3 is CASSPNPTQDEQYF. DNA of the CDR3: TGTGCCAGCTCACCGAACCCCACACAGGACGAGCAGTACTTC.

In the case of this clone: Sequence at one end of the junction differs from germline and may be a read error. This chain's CDR3 is CASSLGGRGEETQYF. DNA for the CDR3: TGCGCCAGCAGCTTAGGCGGGAGAGGAGAAGAGACCCAGTACTTC. This chain joins TRBV11-3 and TRBJ2-5; 7 bases map to TRBD2. The CDR3 runs to 15 residues. Germline CDR1 is SGHNT and CDR2 is YENEEA.

The chain's CDR3 is CASSLERGTVRGQPQHF. CDR3 sequence (DNA): TGTGCCAGTAGTCTCGAGCGGGGGACAGTTAGAGGTCAGCCCCAGCATTTT. This chain links TRBV19 with TRBJ1-5, with TRBD1 identical over 7 bases. Germline CDR1 reads LNHDA; CDR2 reads SQIVND (reference sequence). CDR3 size: 17 residues. Germline trimming cut 5 bases from V and 6 bases from J; bases unmatched to any gene: 16.

V usage is TRBV5-4 and J usage is TRBJ2-2, with TRBD2 matching over 9 bases. Germline loops: CDR1 SGHNT, CDR2 YYREEE (reference sequence). The CDR3 extends over 15 amino acids. The V gene end was trimmed by 1 base and the J gene end by 3 bases; junction bases not matched to a gene: 1. The DNA for the CDR3 is TGTGCCAGCAGCTTGTTAGCGGGAGACACCGGGGAGCTGTTTTTT. Its translation is CASSLLAGDTGELFF.

V and J are TRBV7-9 and TRBJ2-7; D perhaps matches TRBD1 (7 bases). Trimming removed 5 bases at V and 4 bases at J, with 15 bases between. CDR1 is SEHNR and CDR2 is FQNEAQ in the germline V gene (reference sequence). CDR3 length: 14 amino acids. CDR3 protein: CASSPGGTSYEQYF. CDR3 DNA: TGTGCCAGCAGCCCAGGGGGGACATCATACGAGCAGTACTTC.

V usage is TRBV6-5 and J usage is TRBJ1-5; D unclear. Trimming removed 5 bases from V and 3 bases from J, with 11 bases in between. Germline CDR1 reads MNHEY; CDR2 reads SVGAGI. The CDR3 length is 14 residues. The CDR3 is CASSIARSNQPQHF. CDR3 sequence (DNA): TGTGCCAGCAGTATAGCTAGGTCCAATCAGCCCCAGCATTTT.

The chain employs TRBV5-5 and TRBJ1-3; D unresolved. CDR1 SGHKS and CDR2 YYEKEE come from the germline V gene (reference sequence). V was clipped by 0 bases and J by 4 bases, with 5 bases between them. This CDR3 comprises 13 residues. CDR3 residues: CASSLETGNTIYF. In DNA form, the CDR3 reads TGTGCCAGCAGCTTGGAGACAGGAAACACCATATATTTT.

This rearrangement joins TRBV7-2 to TRBJ2-1; 9 bases fit TRBD1. V shed 4 bases and J 2 bases; nucleotides not matched to a gene: 9. The CDR3 consists of 17 residues. Germline V lookup: CDR1 SGHTA, CDR2 FQGNSA. CDR3 loop: CASSSAFGDRAYNEQFF. CDR3 DNA sequence: TGTGCCAGCAGCTCCGCCTTTGGGGACAGGGCCTACAATGAGCAGTTCTTC.

This chain joins TRBV5-1 and TRBJ2-1; perhaps TRBD2 as D (5 bases). With 4 bases removed from V and 7 bases from J, the gap between germline ends came to 9 bases. This CDR3 comprises 12 residues. Germline V lookup: CDR1 SGHRS, CDR2 YFSETQ. In DNA form, the CDR3 reads TGCGCCAGCAGCCTAGGAGGTAATGAGCAGTTCTTC. It codes for CASSLGGNEQFF.

The V call is TRBV9, the J call TRBJ1-5, with D possibly TRBD1 on 5 matching bases. Germline loops: CDR1 SGDLS, CDR2 YYNGEE. This CDR3 is built from 14 residues. The germline V and J ends were trimmed by 2 bases and 4 bases, with 10 bases remaining between them. The CDR3 nucleotides read TGTGCCAGCAGCGTGGGCAGGGAAAATCAGCCCCAGCATTTT. Translating gives CASSVGRENQPQHF.

The chain is built from TRBV28 and TRBJ2-1; D is uncertain. From germline, CDR1 is MDHEN and CDR2 SYDVKM. The CDR3 has 12 amino acids. With 3 bases removed from V and 3 bases from J, the gap between germline ends came to 3 bases. The DNA for the CDR3 is TGTGCCAGCAGTTTGAGCTACAATGAGCAGTTCTTC. Translating it yields CASSLSYNEQFF.

V usage is TRBV29-1 and J usage is TRBJ1-1, with 7 bases that match TRBD1. V trimming: 4 bases; J trimming: 7 bases; junction bases outside the gene matches: 3. The germline gives CDR1 SQVTM, CDR2 ANQGSEA. This CDR3 spans 11 amino acids. CDR3 protein: CSVGQGIEAFF. CDR3 nucleotide sequence: TGCAGCGTTGGACAGGGAATTGAAGCTTTCTTT.